Sequencing of this T cell receptor (beta chain) was carried out in a study of T cell responses to AZD1222 COVID-19 vaccine. Study outcomes and limitations: With dominance at 160-218 and 743-854, vaccine-associated CD4 TCRs spanned spike. The donor cohort was predominantly white British with a female majority, and clonal diversity may have been underestimated. The study reported that nearly half of spike-specific TCRs target unmutated variant regions.

A note on this clone: Its specificity is unknown.

With 2 bases removed from V and 9 bases from J, the gap between germline ends came to 20 bases. CDR1 SGDLS and CDR2 YYNGEE come from the germline V gene. The CDR3 spans 16 residues. The protocol was immunoSEQ multiplex PCR, while the TCRdb copy is restricted to in-frame clones and leaves out a portion. The table records approximately 140,000 clones, about 90% of them present only once. The source of this sequence is an adult who received the AZD1222 COVID-19 vaccine. The specimen comprised peripheral blood, sampled 28 days after the second AZD1222 dose. The V gene is TRBV9, the J gene TRBJ2-2; a possible D gene is TRBD2 (5 bases). The CDR3: CASSVGPGIGSRELFF. The CDR3 DNA is TGTGCCAGCAGCGTCGGGCCCGGGATCGGTTCCCGGGAGCTGTTTTTT.